This entry features one T cell receptor beta chain sequence. Germline CDR1 and CDR2: SGHRS and YFSETQ. The CDR3 has 14 residues. Trimming pared 1 base from V and 8 bases from J, leaving 15 bases between. Methods used by the authors: Using reference gene primer amplification, nucleated cell counts were estimated. Clones were read by immunoSEQ multiplex PCR, and TCRdb kept only the in-frame ones, dropping some. V and J calls and clone size follow that table, whereas D and trimming were derived from the DNA. The data hold about 150,000 clones, with more than 70% observed a single time. These data originate in a study of blood T cell repertoires in COVID-19. The overall study: T cells, B-cell-depleted T cells, or PBMCs supplied cDNA or gDNA.

The J gene is TRBJ1-2, the V gene TRBV5-1; D might be TRBD1 (6 bases). The clonotype comes from a man between 60 and 70 years old with active or convalescent COVID-19. Sequences were obtained from peripheral blood. CDR3 region: CASSLTGWAGGYTF. The CDR3 bases are TGCGCCAGCAGCTTGACAGGGTGGGCCGGAGGCTACACCTTC.